A selection of T cell receptor beta chains follows, all from one sample in a study of blood T cell repertoires in COVID-19. The table came from immunoSEQ multiplex PCR; TCRdb's copy has only in-frame clones and leaves some out. Among approximately 70,000 clones listed, approximately 90% were seen once. The sample was peripheral blood. These receptors came from a woman aged 55 to 70 with active COVID-19. Both conserved end residues are part of each CDR3. Fields, in order: CDR3 protein, CDR3 DNA, J gene, V gene, CDR3 length, D gene, clone size. A D gene is named only where the DNA matches it firmly. Some rows mark clone size as missing; the rest say once, few, many or name a class of expanded clone.

CDR3aa: CASSLPPGGASYEQYF
CDR3nt: TGTGCCAGCAGTTTACCCCCGGGGGGCGCCTCCTACGAGCAGTACTTC
j_gene: TRBJ2-7
v_gene: TRBV28
len: 16
d_gene: NA
abundance: NA

CDR3aa: CASQLHLRTGELFF
CDR3nt: TGTGCCAGCCAACTCCACTTGAGGACCGGGGAGCTGTTTTTT
j_gene: TRBJ2-2
v_gene: TRBV7-8
len: 14
d_gene: NA
abundance: once

CDR3aa: CASSPGTGYQETQYF
CDR3nt: TGTGCCAGCAGTCCCGGGACAGGGTACCAAGAGACCCAGTACTTC
j_gene: TRBJ2-5
v_gene: TRBV7-9
len: 15
d_gene: TRBD1
abundance: NA

CDR3aa: CAWKYGQGGTEAFF
CDR3nt: TGTGCCTGGAAGTACGGGCAGGGAGGTACTGAAGCTTTCTTT
j_gene: TRBJ1-1
v_gene: TRBV30
len: 14
d_gene: NA
abundance: once

CDR3aa: CASSLTDRGWQETQYF
CDR3nt: TGTGCCAGCAGCCTAACGGACAGGGGATGGCAAGAGACCCAGTACTTC
j_gene: TRBJ2-5
v_gene: TRBV3-1/TRBV3-2
len: 16
d_gene: TRBD1
abundance: once

CDR3aa: CASSYKGANYGYTF
CDR3nt: TGTGCCAGCAGTTACAAGGGGGCCAACTATGGCTACACCTTC
j_gene: TRBJ1-2
v_gene: TRBV6-5
len: 14
d_gene: TRBD1
abundance: NA

CDR3aa: CASSLATSNEQFF
CDR3nt: TGCGCCAGCAGCTTGGCTACTAGCAATGAGCAGTTCTTC
j_gene: TRBJ2-1
v_gene: TRBV5-1
len: 13
d_gene: NA
abundance: NA

CDR3aa: CASSLLGQGGIQQYF
CDR3nt: TGTGCCAGCAGCCTCTTGGGACAGGGGGGGATCCAGCAGTACTTC
j_gene: TRBJ2-7
v_gene: TRBV2
len: 15
d_gene: TRBD1
abundance: NA

CDR3aa: CASSTTGVLRLFF
CDR3nt: TGTGCCAGCAGCACGACGGGGGTTCTTCGCCTGTTTTTT
j_gene: TRBJ2-2
v_gene: TRBV7-9
len: 13
d_gene: NA
abundance: NA

CDR3aa: CASSILGTANTGELFF
CDR3nt: TGTGCCAGTAGTATCCTCGGGACAGCGAACACCGGGGAGCTGTTTTTT
j_gene: TRBJ2-2
v_gene: TRBV19
len: 16
d_gene: TRBD1
abundance: NA

CDR3aa: CASSQTGTETQYF
CDR3nt: TGTGCCAGTAGTCAAACAGGGACGGAGACCCAGTACTTC
j_gene: TRBJ2-5
v_gene: TRBV19
len: 13
d_gene: NA
abundance: NA

CDR3aa: CATTPGGSSYNEQFF
CDR3nt: TGTGCCACCACCCCCGGCGGAAGCTCCTACAATGAGCAGTTCTTC
j_gene: TRBJ2-1
v_gene: TRBV7-8
len: 15
d_gene: NA
abundance: few

CDR3aa: CASSRGLAGALPNEQFF
CDR3nt: TGCGCCAGCAGCCGCGGACTAGCGGGAGCGCTGCCCAATGAGCAGTTCTTC
j_gene: TRBJ2-1
v_gene: TRBV5-1
len: 17
d_gene: TRBD2
abundance: NA

CDR3aa: CASSSLLPQGSYGYTF
CDR3nt: TGTGCCAGCAGTTCCCTCCTCCCTCAGGGATCGTATGGCTACACCTTC
j_gene: TRBJ1-2
v_gene: TRBV28
len: 16
d_gene: NA
abundance: NA

CDR3aa: CASSLAGANTEAFF
CDR3nt: TGTGCCAGCAGCTTGGCAGGTGCGAACACTGAAGCTTTCTTT
j_gene: TRBJ1-1
v_gene: TRBV5-5
len: 14
d_gene: NA
abundance: NA

CDR3aa: CASSVGPVSNQPQHF
CDR3nt: TGTGCCAGCAGCGTAGGTCCCGTTAGCAATCAGCCCCAGCATTTT
j_gene: TRBJ1-5
v_gene: TRBV9
len: 15
d_gene: NA
abundance: NA

CDR3aa: CASSLRGLVDNEQFF
CDR3nt: TGTGCCAGCAGCTTACGGGGACTAGTTGACAATGAGCAGTTCTTC
j_gene: TRBJ2-1
v_gene: TRBV7-2
len: 15
d_gene: TRBD2
abundance: NA

CDR3aa: CASSPENRGVLGNTIYF
CDR3nt: TGTGCCAGCTCACCGGAGAACAGGGGAGTGCTCGGAAACACCATATATTTT
j_gene: TRBJ1-3
v_gene: TRBV18
len: 17
d_gene: TRBD1
abundance: NA

CDR3aa: CASSQVNGRAVGNEQFF
CDR3nt: TGCGCCAGCAGCCAAGTGAACGGGAGGGCCGTTGGCAATGAGCAGTTCTTC
j_gene: TRBJ2-1
v_gene: TRBV4-1
len: 17
d_gene: TRBD2
abundance: once

CDR3aa: CASSQGLAVISYEQYF
CDR3nt: TGTGCCAGCAGCCAAGGACTAGCGGTGATCTCCTACGAGCAGTACTTC
j_gene: TRBJ2-7
v_gene: TRBV3-1/TRBV3-2
len: 16
d_gene: TRBD2
abundance: once

CDR3aa: CASSSTGEEVSEQYF
CDR3nt: TGTGCCAGCAGCTCTACCGGGGAGGAGGTCAGCGAGCAGTACTTC
j_gene: TRBJ2-7
v_gene: TRBV11-2
len: 15
d_gene: NA
abundance: NA

CDR3aa: CASRTSGRAGELFF
CDR3nt: TGTGCCAGCCGGACTAGCGGGAGGGCCGGGGAGCTGTTTTTT
j_gene: TRBJ2-2
v_gene: TRBV27
len: 14
d_gene: TRBD2
abundance: once

CDR3aa: CASSEAGLTREYF
CDR3nt: TGTGCCAGCAGTGAAGCGGGACTCACGCGGGAGTACTTC
j_gene: TRBJ2-7
v_gene: TRBV6-1
len: 13
d_gene: NA
abundance: few

CDR3aa: CASSHSAGEAFF
CDR3nt: TGTGCCAGCAGTCATTCCGCAGGGGAGGCTTTCTTT
j_gene: TRBJ1-1
v_gene: TRBV6-5
len: 12
d_gene: NA
abundance: NA

CDR3aa: CASSRHGTPPGGDTQYF
CDR3nt: TGTGCCAGCAGTCGACACGGGACTCCCCCAGGGGGGGATACGCAGTATTTT
j_gene: TRBJ2-3
v_gene: TRBV27
len: 17
d_gene: NA
abundance: NA

CDR3aa: CATGAGQGNEQFF
CDR3nt: TGTGCCACCGGTGCGGGACAGGGGAATGAGCAGTTCTTC
j_gene: TRBJ2-1
v_gene: TRBV12-3/TRBV12-4
len: 13
d_gene: TRBD1
abundance: NA

CDR3aa: CASSLPQETQYF
CDR3nt: TGCGCCAGCAGCCTACCCCAAGAGACCCAGTACTTC
j_gene: TRBJ2-5
v_gene: TRBV5-1
len: 12
d_gene: NA
abundance: NA

CDR3aa: CASGLVLQGAGNEQFF
CDR3nt: TGTGCTAGTGGTTTGGTACTGCAGGGGGCTGGCAATGAGCAGTTCTTC
j_gene: TRBJ2-1
v_gene: TRBV12-5
len: 16
d_gene: TRBD1
abundance: NA

CDR3aa: CASSLDRGLAAYNEQFF
CDR3nt: TGTGCCAGCAGCTTAGACCGGGGGCTAGCGGCTTACAATGAGCAGTTCTTC
j_gene: TRBJ2-1
v_gene: TRBV7-2
len: 17
d_gene: NA
abundance: once

CDR3aa: CARGASGNTGELFF
CDR3nt: TGTGCCAGGGGGGCTAGCGGAAACACCGGGGAGCTGTTTTTT
j_gene: TRBJ2-2
v_gene: TRBV2
len: 14
d_gene: NA
abundance: NA